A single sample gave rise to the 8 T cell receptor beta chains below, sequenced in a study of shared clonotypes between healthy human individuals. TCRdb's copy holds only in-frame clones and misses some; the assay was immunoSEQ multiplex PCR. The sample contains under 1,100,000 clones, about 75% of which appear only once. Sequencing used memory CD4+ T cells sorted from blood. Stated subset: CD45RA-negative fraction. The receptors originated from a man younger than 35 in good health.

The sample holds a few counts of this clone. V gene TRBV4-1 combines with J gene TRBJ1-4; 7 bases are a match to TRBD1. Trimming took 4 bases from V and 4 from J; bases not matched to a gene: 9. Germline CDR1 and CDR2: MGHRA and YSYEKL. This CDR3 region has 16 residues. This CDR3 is CASSLEDRTNNEKLFF. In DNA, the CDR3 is TGCGCCAGCAGCCTAGAGGACAGGACGAATAATGAAAAACTGTTTTTT.

The CDR3 sequence is CASSTQAGVEQYF. The CDR3 DNA reads TGTGCCAGTAGTACTCAAGCGGGGGTCGAGCAGTACTTC. The chain has TRBV19 and TRBJ2-7; 8 bases map to TRBD2. This CDR3 spans 13 amino acids. Trimming removed 4 bases from V and 6 bases from J; junction bases left unmatched: 5. Germline V lookup: CDR1 LNHDA, CDR2 SQIVND (reference sequence).

CDR3 region: CATSRDIGDTEAFF. The CDR3 DNA follows: TGTGCCACCAGCAGAGATATCGGGGACACTGAAGCTTTCTTT. The chain combines TRBV15 with TRBJ1-1; D not certain. Between the trimmed V and J ends, which lost 0 bases and 3 bases, there was a span of 8 bases. Germline-derived CDR1 and CDR2 are LNHNV and YYDKDF (reference sequence). CDR3 size: 14 residues.

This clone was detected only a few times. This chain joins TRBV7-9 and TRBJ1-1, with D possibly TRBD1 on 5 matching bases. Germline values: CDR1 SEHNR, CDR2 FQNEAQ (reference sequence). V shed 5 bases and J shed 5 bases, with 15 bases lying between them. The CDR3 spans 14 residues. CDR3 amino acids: CASSETQGRTEAFF. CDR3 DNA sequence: TGTGCCAGCAGCGAAACCCAGGGAAGAACTGAAGCTTTCTTT.

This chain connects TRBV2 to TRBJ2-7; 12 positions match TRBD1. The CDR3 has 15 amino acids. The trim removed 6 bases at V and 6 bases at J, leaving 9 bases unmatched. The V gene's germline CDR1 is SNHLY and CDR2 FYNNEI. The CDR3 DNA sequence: TGTGCCAGCAGGCCCCCCGGGACAGGGGGCGCCGAGCAGTACTTC. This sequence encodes CASRPPGTGGAEQYF.

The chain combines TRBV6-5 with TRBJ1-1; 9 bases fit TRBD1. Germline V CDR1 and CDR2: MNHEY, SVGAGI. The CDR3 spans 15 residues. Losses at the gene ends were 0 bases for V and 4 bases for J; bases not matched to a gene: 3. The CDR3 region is CASSYSDRGGTEAFF. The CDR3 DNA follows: TGTGCCAGCAGTTACTCGGACAGGGGAGGCACTGAAGCTTTCTTT.

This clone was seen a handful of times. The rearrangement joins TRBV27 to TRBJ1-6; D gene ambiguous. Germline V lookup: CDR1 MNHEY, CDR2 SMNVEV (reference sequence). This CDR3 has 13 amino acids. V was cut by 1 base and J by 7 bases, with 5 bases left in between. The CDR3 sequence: CASSLLGNSPLHF. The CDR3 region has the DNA TGTGCCAGCAGTTTATTAGGCAATTCACCCCTCCACTTT.

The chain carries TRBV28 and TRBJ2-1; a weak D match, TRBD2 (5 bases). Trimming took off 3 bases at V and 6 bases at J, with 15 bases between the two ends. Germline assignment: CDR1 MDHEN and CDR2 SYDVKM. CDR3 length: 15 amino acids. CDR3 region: CASSFWADSPNEQFF. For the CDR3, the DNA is TGTGCCAGCAGTTTTTGGGCGGACTCTCCCAATGAGCAGTTCTTC.